A single sample gave rise to the 27 T cell receptor beta chains below, sequenced in a study of cytomegalovirus exposure and HLA in healthy donors. Use of 60 Vbeta and 13 Jbeta primers characterized the PCR. Using immunoSEQ multiplex PCR, the repertoire was profiled, and TCRdb retains in-frame clones only, with some absent. The sample contains approximately 160,000 clones, roughly four fifths of which appear only once. Sequencing used PBMCs. These receptors were taken from a girl aged 5 to 17 in good health and CMV-seropositive.

The count of this clone is one. The V and J genes are TRBV5-1 and TRBJ2-7; maybe TRBD1 (5 bases). The CDR3 loop spans 12 amino acids. V lost 5 bases and J lost 3, with 9 bases in between. In germline, CDR1 is SGHRS, CDR2 YFSETQ. CDR3 nucleotides: TGCGCCAGCAGTTCGGACAACTACGAGCAGTACTTC. It translates to CASSSDNYEQYF. Combining the CDR3 with reference TRBV5-1 and TRBJ2-7 gives the whole variable domain KAGVTQTPRYLIKTRGQQVTLSCSPISGHRSVSWYQQTPGQGLQFLFEYFSETQRNKGNFPGRFSGRQFSNSRSEMNVSTLELGDSALYLCASSSDNYEQYFGPGTRLTVT.

The genes are TRBV29-1 and TRBJ2-1; the D gene is possibly TRBD2 (6 bases). Germline CDR1 reads SQVTM; CDR2 reads ANQGSEA. This CDR3 contains 14 residues. With 7 bases removed from V and 1 base from J, the gap between germline ends came to 14 bases. The CDR3 nucleotides read TGCAGCGGGGGAACGGGACTTTCCTACAATGAGCAGTTCTTC. This translates into CSGGTGLSYNEQFF.

V and J are TRBV15 and TRBJ1-6; TRBD1 aligns across 8 bases. The CDR3 totals 15 residues. Germline-derived CDR1 and CDR2 are LNHNV and YYDKDF (reference sequence). The trim removed 2 bases at V and 5 bases at J, leaving 2 bases unmatched. For the CDR3, the DNA is TGTGCCACCAGCAGAACAGGGGGAGATAATTCACCCCTCCACTTT. Translation: CATSRTGGDNSPLHF.

In regard to this clone: Additional DNA sequences in this sample encode the identical CDR3. The chain links TRBV11-3 to TRBJ1-1, with D hard to call. Between the trimmed V and J ends, which lost 2 bases and 8 bases, there was a span of 6 bases. The length of the CDR3 is 11 residues. Germline V lookup: CDR1 SGHNT, CDR2 YENEEA. DNA of the CDR3: TGTGCCAGCAGCTTAAAACAAGAAGCTTTCTTT. Its protein is CASSLKQEAFF.

The chain carries TRBV29-1 and TRBJ1-1, with 7 bases identical to TRBD1. Germline V gene lookup returns CDR1 SQVTM and CDR2 ANQGSEA. Germline trimming cut 2 bases from V and 1 base from J; bases unmatched to any gene: 1. CDR3 size: 13 residues. Written as DNA, the CDR3 is TGCAGCGTTGAAAGGGGGCCGAACACTGAAGCTTTCTTT. The encoded protein is CSVERGPNTEAFF.

CDR3 protein: CSVVRGTYEQYF. The CDR3 DNA is TGCAGCGTTGTCAGGGGAACCTACGAGCAGTACTTC. This chain uses TRBV29-1 with TRBJ2-7, with D possibly matching TRBD1 (6 bases). The V and J ends lost 4 bases and 2 bases respectively, with 9 bases between them. CDR1 and CDR2 (germline): SQVTM, ANQGSEA. The CDR3 has 12 amino acids.

The rearrangement links TRBV5-6 to TRBJ2-7; 9 bases agree with TRBD1. The CDR3 consists of 14 residues. J was trimmed by 6 bases and V by 2 bases; bases with no gene match: 6. The V gene's germline CDR1 is SGHDT and CDR2 YYEEEE. CDR3 coding DNA: TGTGCCAGCAGCTTTGGACAGGGGTGGGCCGAGCAGTACTTC. Translating gives CASSFGQGWAEQYF.

This clone has a handful of counts. The rearrangement joins TRBV13 to TRBJ1-5, with D uncertain. The length of the CDR3 is 12 residues. Germline lookup yields CDR1 PRHDT and CDR2 FYEKMQ (reference sequence). Trimming stripped 6 bases from V and 6 bases from J, with 9 bases between. The CDR3 spells CASSPFGQPQHF. The DNA of the CDR3 is TGTGCCAGCAGTCCATTCGGTCAGCCCCAGCATTTT.

V and J are TRBV15 and TRBJ2-7, with a weak D call TRBD1 (5 bases). The CDR3 sequence is 13 residues long. V dropped 9 bases and J dropped 2 bases, with 14 bases sitting between them. Per germline, CDR1 LNHNV and CDR2 YYDKDF (reference sequence). DNA for the CDR3: TGTGCCACGTCTCGCAAGGGGACCTACGAGCAGTACTTC. Encoded protein: CATSRKGTYEQYF.

The count of this clone is one. The rearrangement uses TRBV15 and TRBJ2-7; D is uncertain. Germline-derived CDR1 and CDR2 are LNHNV and YYDKDF (reference sequence). V lost 1 base, J lost 3 bases, and 7 bases lay in between. The CDR3 extends over 13 amino acids. DNA of the CDR3: TGTGCCACCAGCAGAGTGATCAGCTACGAGCAGTACTTC. Its protein is CATSRVISYEQYF.

V and J are TRBV2 and TRBJ2-5; TRBD1 is a possible D gene (6 bases). The CDR3 totals 13 residues. The germline gives CDR1 SNHLY, CDR2 FYNNEI. With 4 bases removed from V and 5 bases from J, the gap between germline ends came to 11 bases. CDR3 sequence: CASSVWQGETQYF. The CDR3 bases are TGTGCCAGCAGTGTGTGGCAGGGGGAGACCCAGTACTTC.

This sequence joins TRBV5-1 and TRBJ2-1; 10 positions agree with TRBD2. The CDR3 extends over 14 amino acids. Trimming at V came to 0 bases and at J to 6 bases, leaving 0 bases not matched to a gene. Germline V gene data show CDR1 as SGHRS and CDR2 as YFSETQ. CDR3 region: CASSLGTSGNEQFF. The CDR3 coding sequence is TGCGCCAGCAGCTTGGGGACTAGCGGCAATGAGCAGTTCTTC.

This clone was detected only a few times. The rearrangement links TRBV6-1 to TRBJ1-6; tentative D call: TRBD1 (5 bases). Germline assignment: CDR1 MNHNS and CDR2 SASEGT. The CDR3 covers 15 residues. The V and J ends lost 0 bases and 7 bases respectively, with 10 bases between them. The CDR3 coding sequence is TGTGCCAGCAGTGAAGCGGGGGGTGGGAATTCACCCCTCCACTTT. Translation gives CASSEAGGGNSPLHF.

The chain uses TRBV27 and TRBJ2-4, with D possibly matching TRBD1 (7 bases). Germline-derived CDR1 and CDR2 are MNHEY and SMNVEV (reference sequence). V lost 5 bases to trimming and J lost 3 bases, with 14 bases between them. The CDR3 sequence is 15 residues long. CDR3 sequence: CASSMNRGGKNIQYF. The CDR3 region has the DNA TGTGCCAGCAGTATGAACAGGGGAGGCAAAAACATTCAGTACTTC.

The chain carries TRBV11-3 and TRBJ1-2, with unresolved D. Trimming took off 3 bases at V and 8 bases at J, with 10 bases between the two ends. This CDR3 spans 12 amino acids. The germline CDR1 and CDR2 sequences are SGHNT and YENEEA. In nucleotides, the CDR3 is TGTGCCAGCAGCTTGAGCGGAAACGGCTACACCTTC. Amino acids: CASSLSGNGYTF.

This clone has only one observation. V gene TRBV6-6 combines with J gene TRBJ1-5; 7 bases map to TRBD1. With 5 bases clipped from V and 5 bases from J, the junction kept 12 bases outside the gene matches. This CDR3 is 16 amino acids long. Germline V CDR1 and CDR2: MNHNY, SVGAGI (reference sequence). The CDR3 DNA follows: TGTGCCAGCAGTCGCTCCCCCCGGGACAGCCATCAGCCCCAGCATTTT. Its protein is CASSRSPRDSHQPQHF.

The chain joins TRBV6-6 to TRBJ1-5; a weak D match, TRBD1 (5 bases). V lost 8 bases to trimming and J lost 7 bases, with 15 bases between them. Looked up from germline, CDR1 is MNHNY and CDR2 is SVGAGI (reference sequence). There are 13 residues in the CDR3. CDR3 coding DNA: TGTGCCAGCCGTGGGCAGGGCCGGCAGCCCCAGCATTTT. This gives the protein CASRGQGRQPQHF.

J is TRBJ1-2 and V is TRBV28; 10 bases are a match to TRBD1. The CDR3 consists of 14 residues. Germline V gene sequence: CDR1 MDHEN, CDR2 SYDVKM. Trimming removed 3 bases from V and 3 bases from J; junction bases left unmatched: 1. The CDR3 bases are TGTGCCAGCAGTTTCGGGACAGGGGACTATGGCTACACCTTC. Encoded protein: CASSFGTGDYGYTF.

This clone appeared a few times. The chain employs TRBV27 and TRBJ1-3; D is unresolved. Germline lookup yields CDR1 MNHEY and CDR2 SMNVEV (reference sequence). Trimming stripped 3 bases from V and 0 bases from J, with 6 bases between. This CDR3 has 14 amino acids. CDR3 loop: CASSFRNSGNTIYF. DNA for the CDR3: TGTGCCAGCAGTTTCCGTAACTCTGGAAACACCATATATTTT.

This chain links TRBV6-5 with TRBJ2-2; D possibly corresponds to TRBD1 (5 bases). CDR1 and CDR2 from the germline V gene are MNHEY and SVGAGI. Deletions cut 8 bases from V and 7 bases from J, with 8 bases between. CDR3 length: 11 amino acids. The CDR3 protein is CASGRGGELFF. In DNA form, the CDR3 reads TGTGCCAGCGGAAGGGGCGGGGAGCTGTTTTTT.

The chain uses TRBV18 and TRBJ2-7; no clear D gene. The CDR3 sequence is 16 residues long. Trimming shortened V by 3 bases and J by 3 bases, and 18 bases separated the two germline ends. The germline V gene encodes CDR1 KGHSH and CDR2 LQKENI. CDR3 sequence (DNA): TGTGCCAGCTCACCCCGTCGTCAGGTGGCTAACTACGAGCAGTACTTC. Translated, it gives CASSPRRQVANYEQYF.

The V call is TRBV4-1, the J call TRBJ2-5; D possibly corresponds to TRBD2 (6 bases). V was clipped by 4 bases and J by 2 bases, with 14 bases between them. The CDR3 is 15 residues long. Per the germline V gene, CDR1 is MGHRA and CDR2 is YSYEKL. The CDR3 nucleotides read TGCGCCAGCAGCCTTTTGGGGGGAGGACAAGAGACCCAGTACTTC. Translation: CASSLLGGGQETQYF.

This sequence joins TRBV6-5 and TRBJ1-5; maybe TRBD1 (6 bases). The V end was cut by 2 bases, the J end by 4 bases, with 15 bases between. Germline loops: CDR1 MNHEY, CDR2 SVGAGI. The CDR3 is 16 amino acids. CDR3 amino acids: CASSYPRGGENQPQHF. In nucleotides, the CDR3 is TGTGCCAGCAGTTACCCGAGAGGGGGTGAGAATCAGCCCCAGCATTTT.

This clone has just one count. The rearrangement joins TRBV7-9 to TRBJ1-5; 10 bases are shared with TRBD1. V trimming: 0 bases; J trimming: 3 bases; junction bases outside the gene matches: 8. The CDR3 spans 18 residues. Per germline, CDR1 SEHNR and CDR2 FQNEAQ (reference sequence). The CDR3 region is CASSLAGYGTGDNQPQHF. CDR3 DNA sequence: TGTGCCAGCAGCTTAGCCGGGTACGGGACAGGGGACAATCAGCCCCAGCATTTT. Supplemented by reference TRBV7-9 and TRBJ1-5, the full variable domain reads DTGVSQNPRHKITKRGQNVTFRCDPISEHNRLYWYRQTLGQGPEFLTYFQNEAQLEKSRLLSDRFSAERPKGSFSTLEIQRTEQGDSAMYLCASSLAGYGTGDNQPQHFGDGTRLSIL.

In this sample, this clone turned up once. The chain carries TRBV15 and TRBJ1-4; no clear D gene. The CDR3 runs to 13 residues. V lost 1 base to trimming and J lost 5 bases, with 5 bases between them. Germline values: CDR1 LNHNV, CDR2 YYDKDF (reference sequence). The CDR3 here is CATSRVRNEKLFF. Written as DNA, the CDR3 is TGTGCCACCAGCAGAGTGCGCAATGAAAAACTGTTTTTT.

Details on this clone: In the same sample, other DNA sequences code for this CDR3. V gene TRBV5-4 combines with J gene TRBJ1-5; D is uncertain. The CDR3 is made up of 13 amino acids. The V end lost 5 bases, the J end lost 7 bases, and 13 bases lay between the germline ends. The V gene's germline CDR1 is SGHNT and CDR2 YYREEE (reference sequence). The CDR3 DNA follows: TGTGCCAGCAGTGCCGGACGCGGGCAGCCCCAGCATTTT. The encoded protein is CASSAGRGQPQHF.

The rearrangement links TRBV9 to TRBJ1-1; tentative D call: TRBD1 (5 bases). The V gene lost 0 bases and the J gene lost 1 base, with 10 bases spanning the gap. Per germline, CDR1 SGDLS and CDR2 YYNGEE. The CDR3 runs to 15 residues. The CDR3 region is CASSVGGRTNTEAFF. The CDR3 DNA sequence: TGTGCCAGCAGCGTAGGGGGCCGGACGAACACTGAAGCTTTCTTT. Full variable domain (outside the CDR3, taken from reference TRBV9 and TRBJ1-1): DSGVTQTPKHLITATGQRVTLRCSPRSGDLSVYWYQQSLDQGLQFLIQYYNGEERAKGNILERFSAQQFPDLHSELNLSSLELGDSALYFCASSVGGRTNTEAFFGQGTRLTVV.